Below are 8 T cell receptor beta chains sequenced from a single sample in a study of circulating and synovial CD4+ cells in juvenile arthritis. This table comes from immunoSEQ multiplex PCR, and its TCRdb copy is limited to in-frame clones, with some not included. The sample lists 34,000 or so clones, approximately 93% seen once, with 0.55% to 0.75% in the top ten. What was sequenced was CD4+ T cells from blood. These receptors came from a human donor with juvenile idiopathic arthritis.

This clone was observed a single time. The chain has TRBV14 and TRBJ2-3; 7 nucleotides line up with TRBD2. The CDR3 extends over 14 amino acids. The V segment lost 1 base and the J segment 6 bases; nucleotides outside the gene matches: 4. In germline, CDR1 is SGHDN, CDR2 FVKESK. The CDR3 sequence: CASSQVTAGDTQYF. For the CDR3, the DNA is TGTGCCAGCAGCCAAGTGACAGCGGGGGATACGCAGTATTTT.

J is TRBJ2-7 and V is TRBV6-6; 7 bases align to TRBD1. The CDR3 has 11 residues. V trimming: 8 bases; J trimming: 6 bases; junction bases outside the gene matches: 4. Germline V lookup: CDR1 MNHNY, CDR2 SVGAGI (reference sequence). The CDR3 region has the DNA TGTGCCAGCGAACAGGGGAGCGAGCAGTACTTC. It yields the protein CASEQGSEQYF.

CDR3 nucleotide sequence: TGTGCCAGCAGTTCTGTTAGTCAGCCCCAGCATTTT. It encodes CASSSVSQPQHF. The chain combines TRBV6-5 with TRBJ1-5; D gene uncertain. The length of the CDR3 is 12 residues. The V and J ends lost 4 bases and 6 bases respectively, with 7 bases between them. Looked up from germline, CDR1 is MNHEY and CDR2 is SVGAGI.

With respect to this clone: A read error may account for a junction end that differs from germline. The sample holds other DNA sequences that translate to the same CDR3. The CDR3 spells CASTGTVNNSPLHF. The DNA for the CDR3 is TGTGCCAGCACCGGGACAGTCAATAATTCCCCCCTCCACTTT. This chain links TRBV9 with TRBJ1-6; TRBD1 aligns across 7 bases. CDR3 size: 14 residues. CDR1 is SGDLS, CDR2 YYNGEE, per germline.

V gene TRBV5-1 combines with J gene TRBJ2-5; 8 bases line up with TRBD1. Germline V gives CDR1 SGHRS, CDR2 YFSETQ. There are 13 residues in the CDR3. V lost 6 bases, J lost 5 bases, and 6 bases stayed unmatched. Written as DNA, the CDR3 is TGCGCCAGCACCGGGACAGGCGGCGAGACCCAGTACTTC. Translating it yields CASTGTGGETQYF. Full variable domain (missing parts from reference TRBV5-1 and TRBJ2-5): KAGVTQTPRYLIKTRGQQVTLSCSPISGHRSVSWYQQTPGQGLQFLFEYFSETQRNKGNFPGRFSGRQFSNSRSEMNVSTLELGDSALYLCASTGTGGETQYFGPGTRLLVL.

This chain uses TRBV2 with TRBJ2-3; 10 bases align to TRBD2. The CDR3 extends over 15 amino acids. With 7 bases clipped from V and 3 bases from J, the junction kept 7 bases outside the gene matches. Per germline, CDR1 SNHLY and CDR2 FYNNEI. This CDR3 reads CASTEGLAKTDTQYF. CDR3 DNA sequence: TGTGCCAGCACCGAGGGACTAGCGAAAACAGATACGCAGTATTTT.

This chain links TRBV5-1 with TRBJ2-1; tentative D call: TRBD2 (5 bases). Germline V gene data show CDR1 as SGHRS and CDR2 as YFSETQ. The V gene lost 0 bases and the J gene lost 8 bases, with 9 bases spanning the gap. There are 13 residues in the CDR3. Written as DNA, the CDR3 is TGCGCCAGCAGCTTGGAGACCGGGGATGAGCAGTTCTTC. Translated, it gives CASSLETGDEQFF.

For the CDR3, the DNA is TGTGCCAGCAGCTTGACAGGGCTTAACTATGGCTACACCTTC. Translating it yields CASSLTGLNYGYTF. The rearrangement uses TRBV5-4 and TRBJ1-2, with D tentatively TRBD1 (6 bases). The CDR3 is made up of 14 amino acids. The ends were cut back, 1 base at V and 1 base at J, with 8 bases in the middle. From germline, CDR1 is SGHNT and CDR2 YYREEE (reference sequence).